Below, one T cell receptor beta chain is given with its context. The antigen is undetermined. The source of the sample is a study of OX40 agonist ivuxolimab in advanced cancers. Across the whole study: Dose-escalation cases comprised hepatocellular carcinoma, melanoma, renal cell or head and neck cancer.

Study outcomes and limitations: At 0.1 to 3.0 mg/kg and by week 6, CD4+ and CD8+ T cells in the blood had expanded clonally. There were also nonresponders showing low normalized T-cell clonal expansion.

The CDR3 is 14 residues long. CDR1 is KGHSH, CDR2 LQKENI, per germline. The junction had 3 bases not matched to a gene; V was cut back by 6 bases and J by 1 base. Measured with immunoSEQ multiplex PCR; TCRdb has only the in-frame clones, and not every one. Of 68,000 or so clones detected, around 93% appear once; the ten largest clones hold around 1.1%. The sequenced sample was CD4+ or CD8+ T cells sorted from blood, obtained in a trial of the OX40 agonist ivuxolimab. The clonotype comes from an adult with an advanced solid tumor such as melanoma, head and neck, liver or kidney cancer. V usage is TRBV18 and J usage is TRBJ2-5; 9 bases agree with TRBD2. Here the CDR3 reads CASSPTSGQETQYF. Written as DNA, the CDR3 is TGTGCCAGCTCTCCGACTAGCGGCCAAGAGACCCAGTACTTC.